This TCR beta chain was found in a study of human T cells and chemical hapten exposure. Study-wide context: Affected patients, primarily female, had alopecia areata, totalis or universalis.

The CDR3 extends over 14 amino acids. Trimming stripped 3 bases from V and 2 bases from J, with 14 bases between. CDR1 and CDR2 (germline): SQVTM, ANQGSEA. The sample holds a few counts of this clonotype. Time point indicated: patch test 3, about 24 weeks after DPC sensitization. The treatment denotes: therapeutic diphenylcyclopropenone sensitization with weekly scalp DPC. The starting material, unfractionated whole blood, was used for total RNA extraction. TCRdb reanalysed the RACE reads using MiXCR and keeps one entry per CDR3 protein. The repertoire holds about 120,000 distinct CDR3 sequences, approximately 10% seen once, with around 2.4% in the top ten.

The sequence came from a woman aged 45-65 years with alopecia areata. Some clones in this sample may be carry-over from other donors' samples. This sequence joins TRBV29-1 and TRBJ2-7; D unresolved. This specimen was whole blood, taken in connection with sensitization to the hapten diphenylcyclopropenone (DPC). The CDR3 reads CSVESAVGTYEQYF. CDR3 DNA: TGCAGCGTTGAGTCGGCTGTAGGAACCTACGAGCAGTACTTC.